These 20 T cell receptor beta chains share one sample of origin, sequenced in a study of T cell responses to AZD1222 COVID-19 vaccine. Only in-frame clones appear in the TCRdb table, and some are missing; sequencing was by immunoSEQ multiplex PCR. The sample consists of nearly 110,000 clones, about 90% of them appearing once. The sequences come from peripheral blood, collected on day 0 of AZD1222 vaccination. The source is an adult in good health.

The chain recombines TRBV6-5 with TRBJ1-2; D is unclear. Germline V gene lookup returns CDR1 MNHEY and CDR2 SVGAGI. V lost 8 bases and J lost 1, with 8 bases in between. This CDR3 has 12 residues. CDR3 amino acids: CASRGNNYGYTF. The CDR3 nucleotides are TGTGCCAGCCGAGGGAATAACTATGGCTACACCTTC.

The rearrangement joins TRBV7-2 to TRBJ2-7; 8 nucleotides line up with TRBD1. In germline, CDR1 is SGHTA, CDR2 FQGNSA. V dropped 5 bases and J dropped 3; count of bases not matched to a gene: 6. This CDR3 comprises 14 residues. CDR3 nucleotides: TGTGCCAGCAGCACCGGGACAGGATACTACGAGCAGTACTTC. Translation: CASSTGTGYYEQYF.

V and J are TRBV5-1 and TRBJ1-2; TRBD1 aligns across 8 bases. The CDR3 sequence is 14 residues long. Germline CDR1 and CDR2: SGHRS and YFSETQ. V was clipped by 4 bases and J by 8 bases; unmatched bases: 10. For the CDR3, the DNA is TGCGCCAGCAGCCCACAGGGGGAGGTTCGGGGCTACACCTTC. Translation gives CASSPQGEVRGYTF.

The table lists this clone with a count of one. The rearrangement uses TRBV4-2 and TRBJ1-2; no clear D gene. Germline V lookup: CDR1 LGHNA, CDR2 YNFKEQ. The CDR3 loop spans 14 amino acids. Trimming removed 1 base from V and 6 bases from J, with 12 bases in between. CDR3: CASSQVWGGDGYTF. The CDR3 DNA reads TGTGCCAGCAGCCAAGTTTGGGGTGGAGATGGCTACACCTTC.

The rearrangement uses TRBV6-2 or TRBV6-3 and TRBJ2-1, with a weak D call TRBD1 (7 bases). This CDR3 is built from 14 residues. Germline V gives CDR1 MNHEY, CDR2 SVGEGT. Trimming removed 4 bases from V and 7 bases from J, with 14 bases in between. CDR3 amino acids: CASSSSGGRNEQFF. CDR3 nucleotides: TGTGCCAGCAGTTCCTCAGGGGGGCGGAATGAGCAGTTCTTC.

This clone was seen a few times. The genes are TRBV10-3 and TRBJ2-1, with 12 bases that match TRBD2. The CDR3 has 17 amino acids. Germline V CDR1 and CDR2: ENHRY, SYGVKD. Trimming at V came to 2 bases and at J to 0 bases, leaving 2 bases not matched to a gene. The CDR3 reads CAISETSGGRSYNEQFF. In DNA, the CDR3 is TGTGCCATCAGTGAGACTAGCGGGGGGCGCTCCTACAATGAGCAGTTCTTC.

The CDR3 DNA reads TGCGCCAGCAGCCAAGCTAGGGGACAGCATAATTCACCCCTCCACTTT. This gives the protein CASSQARGQHNSPLHF. The rearrangement links TRBV4-1 to TRBJ1-6, with 7 bases identical to TRBD1. Trimming removed 1 base from V and 5 bases from J; junction bases left unmatched: 5. The V gene's germline CDR1 is MGHRA and CDR2 YSYEKL. The CDR3 sequence is 16 residues long.

The CDR3 nucleotides read TGTGCCAGCAGCCTGGTAGATAATTCCGGCTACGAGCAGTACTTC. Translation: CASSLVDNSGYEQYF. The chain couples TRBV7-2 to TRBJ2-7; D ambiguous. There are 15 residues in the CDR3. CDR1 and CDR2 from the germline V gene are SGHTA and FQGNSA. The V end was cut by 5 bases, the J end by 3 bases, with 17 bases between.

V is TRBV6-2 or TRBV6-3 and J is TRBJ1-1, with unresolved D. Germline loops: CDR1 MNHEY, CDR2 SVGEGT. The CDR3 covers 16 residues. Between the trimmed V and J ends, which lost 2 bases and 1 base, there was a span of 14 bases. CDR3 nucleotide sequence: TGTGCCAGCAGTTACCTCTTAGGCTGGCAGAACACTGAAGCTTTCTTT. Translating gives CASSYLLGWQNTEAFF.

J is TRBJ2-5 and V is TRBV10-3; weak D call: TRBD2 (6 bases). From germline, CDR1 is ENHRY and CDR2 SYGVKD. This CDR3 has 13 amino acids. V was cut by 3 bases and J by 9 bases, with 14 bases left in between. CDR3 in amino acids: CAISEREGEAQYF. The CDR3 nucleotides are TGTGCCATCAGTGAAAGGGAAGGGGAGGCCCAGTACTTC.

The chain recombines TRBV19 with TRBJ1-6, with 7 nucleotides matching TRBD1. Germline CDR1 and CDR2: LNHDA and SQIVND (reference sequence). V trimming: 1 base; J trimming: 8 bases; junction bases outside the gene matches: 5. CDR3 length: 15 residues. The CDR3 bases are TGTGCCAGTAGTATAGGGCAACAGGGGTATTCACCCCTCCACTTT. This encodes CASSIGQQGYSPLHF.

The chain recombines TRBV15 with TRBJ2-7; D is perhaps TRBD1 or TRBD2 (6 bases each). V lost 3 bases and J 3 bases, leaving 12 bases between the germline ends. The CDR3 sequence is 14 residues long. Germline V gene data show CDR1 as LNHNV and CDR2 as YYDKDF (reference sequence). CDR3 sequence reads: CATSRTGLNYEQYF. CDR3 nucleotides: TGTGCCACCAGCAGGACAGGACTAAACTACGAGCAGTACTTC.

The chain couples TRBV15 to TRBJ1-6, with 7 bases matching TRBD1. With V trimmed by 3 bases and J by 9 bases, 11 bases remained unmatched. Germline lookup yields CDR1 LNHNV and CDR2 YYDKDF (reference sequence). The CDR3 is 16 residues long. The CDR3 DNA sequence: TGTGCCACCAGCAGTCTAAAGGACAGGAAGACTTCACCCCTCCACTTT. It encodes CATSSLKDRKTSPLHF.

The V and J genes are TRBV30 and TRBJ2-3, with D possibly matching TRBD2 (6 bases). CDR3 size: 12 residues. In germline, CDR1 is GTSNPN, CDR2 SVGIG (reference sequence). Trimming stripped 8 bases from V and 4 bases from J, with 13 bases between. The CDR3 region is CAASGLPDTQYF. CDR3 nucleotide sequence: TGTGCCGCTTCGGGACTGCCAGATACGCAGTATTTT.

The rearrangement uses TRBV2 and TRBJ2-2; D tentatively reads TRBD1 or TRBD2 (6 bases each). Germline assignment: CDR1 SNHLY and CDR2 FYNNEI. Trimming shortened V by 4 bases and J by 3 bases, and 12 bases separated the two germline ends. The CDR3 sequence is 15 residues long. Written as DNA, the CDR3 is TGTGCCAGCAGTGTTGACGGGGGCGACACCGGGGAGCTGTTTTTT. Translating gives CASSVDGGDTGELFF.

The CDR3 DNA reads as TGTGCCAGCAGCTTAGACAGGGGGGGTGAGCAGTTCTTC. As protein: CASSLDRGGEQFF. This chain joins TRBV11-3 and TRBJ2-1; D tentatively reads TRBD1 or TRBD2 (7 bases each). V gave up 0 bases and J gave up 9 bases, with 9 bases separating them. Looked up from germline, CDR1 is SGHNT and CDR2 is YENEEA. The CDR3 is made up of 13 amino acids.

The rearrangement links TRBV5-6 to TRBJ1-3; D is unresolved. Germline assignment: CDR1 SGHDT and CDR2 YYEEEE. The CDR3 extends over 14 amino acids. V was pared by 1 base and J by 0 bases, with 5 bases between. The CDR3 nucleotides read TGTGCCAGCAGCTTGACAGTCTCTGGAAACACCATATATTTT. Translation gives CASSLTVSGNTIYF.

CDR3: CASSQDPAGKVAATF. CDR3 nucleotides: TGTGCCAGCAGCCAAGATCCCGCCGGAAAGGTGGCCGCCACCTTC. The gene calls are TRBV14 and TRBJ1-2; D unclear. V dropped 0 bases and J dropped 13 bases, with 21 bases sitting between them. The CDR3 extends over 15 amino acids. Germline assignment: CDR1 SGHDN and CDR2 FVKESK. Using reference TRBV14 and TRBJ1-2 for the parts outside the CDR3, the full variable domain is EAGVTQFPSHSVIEKGQTVTLRCDPISGHDNLYWYRRVMGKEIKFLLHFVKESKQDESGMPNNRFLAERTGGTYSTLKVQPAELEDSGVYFCASSQDPAGKVAATFGSGTRLTVV.

This clone was observed a single time. The chain joins TRBV10-2 to TRBJ2-7; 8 nucleotides align to TRBD1. Trimming cost V 8 bases and J 3 bases; bases outside gene matches: 9. CDR1 and CDR2 (germline): WSHSY, SAAADI. CDR3 length equals 14 residues. CDR3 sequence: CASPGQGCYYEQYF. The CDR3 nucleotides read TGCGCCAGCCCTGGACAGGGCTGTTACTACGAGCAGTACTTC.

The CDR3 sequence is CASSEQVGKGYEQYF. For the CDR3, the DNA is TGTGCCAGTAGTGAGCAGGTCGGTAAGGGATACGAGCAGTACTTC. This chain links TRBV19 with TRBJ2-7; D not resolved. This CDR3 has 15 amino acids. The V end lost 5 bases, the J end lost 4 bases, and 18 bases lay between the germline ends. Germline values: CDR1 LNHDA, CDR2 SQIVND (reference sequence).